This T cell receptor (beta chain) was observed in a study of neoadjuvant anti-PD-1 for oral cavity cancer. V was shortened by 2 bases and J by 0 bases, with 17 bases between the two germline ends. CDR1 and CDR2 (germline): SGHVS, FQNEAQ. This CDR3 has 19 residues. Assay used: immunoSEQ multiplex PCR; TCRdb lists only in-frame clones, some missing. The data hold 7,200 or so clones, with roughly 50% observed a single time. This receptor was taken from a person aged 40 to 85 with oral cavity squamous cell carcinoma. The chain recombines TRBV7-8 with TRBJ1-6; perhaps TRBD1 as D (6 bases). Sequences were derived from tumor tissue, sampled before nivolumab (anti-PD-1) treatment. CDR3 residues: CASSLTGSVESSYNSPLHF. The DNA of the CDR3 is TGTGCCAGCAGCTTAACAGGGAGTGTAGAAAGCTCCTATAATTCACCCCTCCACTTT.